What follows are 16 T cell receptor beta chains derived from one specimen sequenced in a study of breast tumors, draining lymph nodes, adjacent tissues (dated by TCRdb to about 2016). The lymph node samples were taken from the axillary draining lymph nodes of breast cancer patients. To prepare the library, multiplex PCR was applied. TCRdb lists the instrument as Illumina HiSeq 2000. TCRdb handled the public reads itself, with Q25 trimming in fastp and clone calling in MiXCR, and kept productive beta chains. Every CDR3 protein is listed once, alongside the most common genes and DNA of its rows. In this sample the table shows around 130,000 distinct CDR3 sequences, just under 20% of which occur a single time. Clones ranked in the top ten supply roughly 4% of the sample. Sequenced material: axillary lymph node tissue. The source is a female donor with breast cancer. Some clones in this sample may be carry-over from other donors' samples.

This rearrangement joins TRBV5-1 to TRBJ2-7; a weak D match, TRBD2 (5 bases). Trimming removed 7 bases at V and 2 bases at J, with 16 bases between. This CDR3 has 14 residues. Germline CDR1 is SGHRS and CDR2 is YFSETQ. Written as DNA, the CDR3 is TGCGCCAGCTGCTCAAGTACGGGGACCTACGAGCAGTACTTC. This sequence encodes CASCSSTGTYEQYF.

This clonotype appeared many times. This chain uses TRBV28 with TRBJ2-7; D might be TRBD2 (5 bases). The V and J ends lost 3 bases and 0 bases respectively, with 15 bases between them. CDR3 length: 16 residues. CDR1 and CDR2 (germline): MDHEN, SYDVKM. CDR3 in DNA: TGTGCCAGCAGTTTGGGTAATAGACTAAGCTCCTACGAGCAGTACTTC. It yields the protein CASSLGNRLSSYEQYF.

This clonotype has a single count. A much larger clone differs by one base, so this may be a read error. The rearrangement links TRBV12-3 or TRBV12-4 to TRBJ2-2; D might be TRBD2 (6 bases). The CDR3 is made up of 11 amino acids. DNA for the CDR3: TGTGCCAGCAGTTACCCCGGGGGGCTGTTTTTT. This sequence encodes CASSYPGGLFF.

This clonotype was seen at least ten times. The CDR3 loop reads CSASSRAAYEQYF. Here the CDR3 DNA reads TGCAGTGCTAGTAGCAGGGCGGCCTACGAGCAGTACTTC. V and J are TRBV20-1 and TRBJ2-7; D perhaps matches TRBD1 (5 bases). Trimming cost V 3 bases and J 2 bases, with 11 bases left between them. Germline V gene lookup returns CDR1 DFQATT and CDR2 SNEGSKA (reference sequence). The CDR3 is 13 residues long.

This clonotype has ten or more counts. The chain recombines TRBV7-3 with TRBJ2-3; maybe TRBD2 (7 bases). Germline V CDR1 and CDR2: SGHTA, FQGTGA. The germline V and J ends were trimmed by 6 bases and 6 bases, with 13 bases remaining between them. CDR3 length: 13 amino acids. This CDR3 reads CASSTGGRDTQYF. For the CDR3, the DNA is TGTGCCAGCAGTACGGGGGGCCGGGATACGCAGTATTTT.

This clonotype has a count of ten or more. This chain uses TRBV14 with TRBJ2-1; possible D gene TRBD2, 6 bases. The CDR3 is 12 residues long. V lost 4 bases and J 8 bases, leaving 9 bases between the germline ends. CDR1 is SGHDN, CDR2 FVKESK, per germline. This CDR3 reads CASSLGRYEQFF. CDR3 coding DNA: TGTGCCAGCAGCCTCGGGAGATATGAGCAGTTCTTC.

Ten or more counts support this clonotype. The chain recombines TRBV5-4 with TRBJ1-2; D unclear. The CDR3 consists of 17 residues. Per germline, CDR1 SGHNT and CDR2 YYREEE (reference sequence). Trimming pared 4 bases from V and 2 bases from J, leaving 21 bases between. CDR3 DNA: TGTGCCAGCAGCGTCGATTTCAGACCGGACGTCAACTATGGCTACACCTTC. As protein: CASSVDFRPDVNYGYTF.

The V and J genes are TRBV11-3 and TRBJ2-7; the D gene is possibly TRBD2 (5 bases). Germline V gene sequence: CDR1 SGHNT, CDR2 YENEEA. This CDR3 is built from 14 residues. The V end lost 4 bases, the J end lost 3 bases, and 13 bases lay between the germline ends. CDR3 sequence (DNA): TGTGCCAGCAGCTCAGTGGCGGGCCACTACGAGCAGTACTTC. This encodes CASSSVAGHYEQYF.

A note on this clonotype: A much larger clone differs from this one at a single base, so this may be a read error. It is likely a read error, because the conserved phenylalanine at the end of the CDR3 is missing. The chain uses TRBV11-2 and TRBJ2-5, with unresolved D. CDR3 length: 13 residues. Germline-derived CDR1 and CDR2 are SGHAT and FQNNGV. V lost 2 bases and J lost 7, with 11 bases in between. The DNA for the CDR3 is TGTGCCAGCAGCTTATTGGTGGCTGGGACCCAGTACCTC. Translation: CASSLLVAGTQYL.

The CDR3 is CASSVGVGGNTGEPFF. In DNA, the CDR3 is TGTGCCAGCAGCGTAGGCGTAGGGGGCAACACCGGGGAGCCATTTTTT. The genes are TRBV9 and TRBJ2-2, with 7 nucleotides matching TRBD1. J lost 17 bases, V lost 0 bases, and 19 bases had no gene match. Per the germline V gene, CDR1 is SGDLS and CDR2 is YYNGEE. The CDR3 covers 16 residues.

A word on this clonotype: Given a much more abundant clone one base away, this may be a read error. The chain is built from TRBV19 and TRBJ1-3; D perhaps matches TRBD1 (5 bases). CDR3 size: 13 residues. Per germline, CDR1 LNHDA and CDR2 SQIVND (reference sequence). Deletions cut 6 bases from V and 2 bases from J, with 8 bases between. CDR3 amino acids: CASSLQAGNTIYF. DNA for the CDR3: TGTGCCAGTAGCCTACAGGCTGGAAACACCATATATTTT.

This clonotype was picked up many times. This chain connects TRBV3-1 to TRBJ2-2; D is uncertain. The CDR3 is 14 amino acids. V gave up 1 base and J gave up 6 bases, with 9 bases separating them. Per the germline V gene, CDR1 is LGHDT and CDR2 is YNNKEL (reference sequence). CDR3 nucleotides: TGTGCCAGCAGCCAAGGCTTAGAACCCGGGGAGCTGTTTTTT. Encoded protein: CASSQGLEPGELFF.

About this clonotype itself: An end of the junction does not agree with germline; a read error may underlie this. The CDR3 loop is CASSLGPGELVF. The DNA for the CDR3 is TGTGCCAGCAGCTTAGGACCCGGGGAGCTGGTTTTT. The chain couples TRBV11-3 to TRBJ2-2, with TRBD2 as a possible D gene (5 bases). CDR1 and CDR2 (germline): SGHNT, YENEEA. CDR3 length: 12 amino acids.

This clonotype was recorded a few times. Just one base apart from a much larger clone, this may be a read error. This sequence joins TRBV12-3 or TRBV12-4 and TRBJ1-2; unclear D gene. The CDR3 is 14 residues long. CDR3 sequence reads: CAGSSRRTDHGYTF. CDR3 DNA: TGTGCCGGCAGTTCGAGACGGACGGATCATGGCTACACCTTC.

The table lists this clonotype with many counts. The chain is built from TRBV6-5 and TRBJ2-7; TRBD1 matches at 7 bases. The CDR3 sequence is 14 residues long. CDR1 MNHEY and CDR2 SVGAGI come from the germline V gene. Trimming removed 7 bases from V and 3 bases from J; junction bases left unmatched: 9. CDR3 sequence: CASTERQGYYEQYF. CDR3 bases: TGTGCCAGCACCGAAAGACAGGGATACTACGAGCAGTACTTC.

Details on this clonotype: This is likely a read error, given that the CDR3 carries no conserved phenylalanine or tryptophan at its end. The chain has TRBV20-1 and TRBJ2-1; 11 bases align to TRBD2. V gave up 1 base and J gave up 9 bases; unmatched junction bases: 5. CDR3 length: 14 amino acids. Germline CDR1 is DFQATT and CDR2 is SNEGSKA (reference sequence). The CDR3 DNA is TGCAGTGCTAGAGGACTAGCGGGATCGGGTGAGCAGTTCCTC. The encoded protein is CSARGLAGSGEQFL.